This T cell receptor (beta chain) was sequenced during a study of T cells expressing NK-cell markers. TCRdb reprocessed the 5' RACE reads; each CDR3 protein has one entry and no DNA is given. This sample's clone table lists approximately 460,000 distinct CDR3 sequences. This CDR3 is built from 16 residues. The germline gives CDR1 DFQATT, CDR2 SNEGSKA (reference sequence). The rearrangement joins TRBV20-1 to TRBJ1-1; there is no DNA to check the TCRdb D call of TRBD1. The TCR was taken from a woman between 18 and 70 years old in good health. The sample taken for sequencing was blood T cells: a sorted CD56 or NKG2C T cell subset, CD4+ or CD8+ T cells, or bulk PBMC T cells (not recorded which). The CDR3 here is CSAKGGRPPMNTEAFF.